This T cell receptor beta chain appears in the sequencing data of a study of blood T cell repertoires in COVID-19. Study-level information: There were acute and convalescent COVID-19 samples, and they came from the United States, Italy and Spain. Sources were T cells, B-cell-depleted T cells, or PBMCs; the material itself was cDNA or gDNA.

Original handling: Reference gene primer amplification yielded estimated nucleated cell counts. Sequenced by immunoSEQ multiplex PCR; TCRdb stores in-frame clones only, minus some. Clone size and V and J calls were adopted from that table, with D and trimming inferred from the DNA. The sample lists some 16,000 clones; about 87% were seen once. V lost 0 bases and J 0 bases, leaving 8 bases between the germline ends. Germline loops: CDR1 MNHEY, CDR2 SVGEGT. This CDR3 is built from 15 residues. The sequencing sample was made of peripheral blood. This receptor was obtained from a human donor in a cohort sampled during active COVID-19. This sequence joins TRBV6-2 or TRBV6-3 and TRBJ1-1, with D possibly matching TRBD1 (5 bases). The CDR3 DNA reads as TGTGCCAGCAGTTACTCTGGGGCTCTGAACACTGAAGCTTTCTTT. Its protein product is CASSYSGALNTEAFF.